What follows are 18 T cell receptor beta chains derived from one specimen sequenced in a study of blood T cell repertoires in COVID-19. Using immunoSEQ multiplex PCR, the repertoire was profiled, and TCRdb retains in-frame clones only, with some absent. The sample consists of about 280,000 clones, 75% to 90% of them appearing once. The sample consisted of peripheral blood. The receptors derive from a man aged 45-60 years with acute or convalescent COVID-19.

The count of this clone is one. CDR3 coding DNA: TGTGCCAGCAGTCTACAGGGGGTCAATGAGCAGTTCTTC. Protein product: CASSLQGVNEQFF. V usage is TRBV2 and J usage is TRBJ2-1, with 8 bases fitting TRBD1. CDR1 is SNHLY, CDR2 FYNNEI, per germline. The CDR3 sequence is 13 residues long. J was trimmed by 6 bases and V by 5 bases; bases with no gene match: 3.

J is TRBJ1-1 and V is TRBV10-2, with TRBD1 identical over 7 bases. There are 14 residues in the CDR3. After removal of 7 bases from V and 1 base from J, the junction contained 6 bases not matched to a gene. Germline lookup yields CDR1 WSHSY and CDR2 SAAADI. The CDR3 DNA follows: TGCGCCAGCATTCCGACAGGGTGGAACACTGAAGCTTTCTTT. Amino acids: CASIPTGWNTEAFF.

DNA for the CDR3: TGTGCCAGCACCTCTCGAGGGCTTTCACCCCTCCACTTT. This codes for CASTSRGLSPLHF. V gene TRBV7-2 combines with J gene TRBJ1-6; D remains ambiguous. Per germline, CDR1 SGHTA and CDR2 FQGNSA. The CDR3 covers 13 residues. Between the trimmed V and J ends, which lost 7 bases and 9 bases, there was a span of 13 bases.

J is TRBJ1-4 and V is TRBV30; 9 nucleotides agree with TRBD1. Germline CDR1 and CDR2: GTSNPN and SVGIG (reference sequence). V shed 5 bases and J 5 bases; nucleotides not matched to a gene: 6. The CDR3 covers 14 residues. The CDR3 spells CAWCVGQGNEKLFF. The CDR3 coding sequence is TGTGCCTGGTGCGTCGGACAGGGGAATGAAAAACTGTTTTTT.

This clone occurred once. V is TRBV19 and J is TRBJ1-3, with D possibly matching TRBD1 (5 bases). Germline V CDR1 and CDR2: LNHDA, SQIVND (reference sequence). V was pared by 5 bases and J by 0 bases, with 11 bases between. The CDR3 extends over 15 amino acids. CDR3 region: CASSPGGSSGNTIYF. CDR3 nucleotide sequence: TGTGCCAGTAGTCCTGGGGGGAGCTCTGGAAACACCATATATTTT.

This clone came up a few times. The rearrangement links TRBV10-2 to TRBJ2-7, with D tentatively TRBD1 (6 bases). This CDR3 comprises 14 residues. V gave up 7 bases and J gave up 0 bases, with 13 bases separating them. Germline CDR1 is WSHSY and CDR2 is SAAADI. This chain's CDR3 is CASNPGTNSYEQYF. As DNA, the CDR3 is TGCGCCAGCAACCCCGGGACAAACTCCTACGAGCAGTACTTC.

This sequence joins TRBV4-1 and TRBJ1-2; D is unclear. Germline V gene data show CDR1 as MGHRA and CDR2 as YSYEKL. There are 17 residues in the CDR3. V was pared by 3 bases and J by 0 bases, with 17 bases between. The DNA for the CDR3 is TGCGCCAGCAGCCAGGCCATGGGCCTGTTAGCTAACTATGGCTACACCTTC. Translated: CASSQAMGLLANYGYTF.

The CDR3 reads CASSLEPGTGWTEAFF. CDR3 DNA: TGCGCCAGCAGCTTAGAGCCGGGAACCGGGTGGACTGAAGCTTTCTTT. This chain uses TRBV5-1 with TRBJ1-1; D is uncertain. CDR3 length: 16 residues. The germline gives CDR1 SGHRS, CDR2 YFSETQ. V was cut by 2 bases and J by 5 bases, with 19 bases left in between.

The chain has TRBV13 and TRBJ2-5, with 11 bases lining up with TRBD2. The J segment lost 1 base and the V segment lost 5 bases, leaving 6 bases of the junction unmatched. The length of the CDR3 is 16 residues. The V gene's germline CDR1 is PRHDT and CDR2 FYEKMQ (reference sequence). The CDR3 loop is CASSPGTSGLQETQYF. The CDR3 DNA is TGTGCCAGCAGCCCCGGGACTAGCGGCCTCCAAGAGACCCAGTACTTC.

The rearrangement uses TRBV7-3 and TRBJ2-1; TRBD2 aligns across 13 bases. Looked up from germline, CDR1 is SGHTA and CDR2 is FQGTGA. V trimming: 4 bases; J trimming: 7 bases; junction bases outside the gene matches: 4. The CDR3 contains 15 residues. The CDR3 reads CASSSPTSGGNEQFF. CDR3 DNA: TGTGCCAGCAGCTCACCGACTAGCGGGGGGAATGAGCAGTTCTTC.

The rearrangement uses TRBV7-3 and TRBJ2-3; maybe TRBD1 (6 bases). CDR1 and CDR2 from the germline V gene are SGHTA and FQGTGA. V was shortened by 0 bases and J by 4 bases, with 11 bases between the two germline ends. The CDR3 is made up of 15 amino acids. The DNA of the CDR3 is TGTGCCAGCAGCTTAACGTTAGGGGGAGCAGATACGCAGTATTTT. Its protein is CASSLTLGGADTQYF.

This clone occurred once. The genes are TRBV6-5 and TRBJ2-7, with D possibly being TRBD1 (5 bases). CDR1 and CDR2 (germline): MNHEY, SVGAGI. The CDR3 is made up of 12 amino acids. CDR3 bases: TGTCTCAGCCGCCAGGGTCCTTACGAGCAGTACTTC. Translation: CLSRQGPYEQYF.

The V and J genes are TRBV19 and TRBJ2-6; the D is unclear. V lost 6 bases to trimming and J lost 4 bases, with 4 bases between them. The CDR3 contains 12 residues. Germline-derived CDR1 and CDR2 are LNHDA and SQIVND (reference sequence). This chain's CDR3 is CASRSGANVLTF. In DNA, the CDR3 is TGTGCCAGTAGGTCAGGGGCCAACGTCCTGACTTTC.

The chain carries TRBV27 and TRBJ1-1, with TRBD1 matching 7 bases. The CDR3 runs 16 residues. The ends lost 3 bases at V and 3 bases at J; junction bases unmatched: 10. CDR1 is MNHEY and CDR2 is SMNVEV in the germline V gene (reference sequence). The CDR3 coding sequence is TGTGCCAGCAGTTTTTCCCCCTACGGACAGGACACTGAAGCTTTCTTT. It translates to CASSFSPYGQDTEAFF.

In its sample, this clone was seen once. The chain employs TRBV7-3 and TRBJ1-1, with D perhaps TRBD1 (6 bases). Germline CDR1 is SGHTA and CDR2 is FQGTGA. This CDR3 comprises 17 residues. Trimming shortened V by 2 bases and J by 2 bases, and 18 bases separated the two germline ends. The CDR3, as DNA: TGTGCCAGCAGCTTAGTGAAGGTGACAGGATTTAACACTGAAGCTTTCTTT. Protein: CASSLVKVTGFNTEAFF.

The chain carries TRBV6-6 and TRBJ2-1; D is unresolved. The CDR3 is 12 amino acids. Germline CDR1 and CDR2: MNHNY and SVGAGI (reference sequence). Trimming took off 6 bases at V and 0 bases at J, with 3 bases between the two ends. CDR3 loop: CASSRSYNEQFF. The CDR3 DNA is TGTGCCAGCAGCCGCTCCTACAATGAGCAGTTCTTC.

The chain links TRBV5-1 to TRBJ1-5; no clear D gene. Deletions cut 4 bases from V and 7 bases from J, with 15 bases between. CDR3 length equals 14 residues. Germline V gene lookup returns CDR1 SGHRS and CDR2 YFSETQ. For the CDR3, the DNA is TGCGCCAGCAGCCCCGAGGGTGCGCCCCAGCCCCAGCATTTT. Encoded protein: CASSPEGAPQPQHF.

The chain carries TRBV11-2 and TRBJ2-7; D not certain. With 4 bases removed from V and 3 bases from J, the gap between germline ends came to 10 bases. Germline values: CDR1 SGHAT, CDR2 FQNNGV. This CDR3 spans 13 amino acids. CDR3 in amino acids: CASSSGIVYEQYF. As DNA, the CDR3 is TGTGCCAGCAGCTCCGGTATAGTCTACGAGCAGTACTTC. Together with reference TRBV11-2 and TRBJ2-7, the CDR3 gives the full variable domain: EAGVAQSPRYKIIEKRQSVAFWCNPISGHATLYWYQQILGQGPKLLIQFQNNGVVDDSQLPKDRFSAERLKGVDSTLKIQPAKLEDSAVYLCASSSGIVYEQYFGPGTRLTVT.